This T cell receptor (beta chain) emerged from a study of shared clonotypes between healthy human individuals. Study results and caveats: Against clonotypes common to all four donors, non-shared ones had lower generation probabilities. Larger richness was generally estimated for naive than memory subsets.

A word on this clone: As yet, its antigen is unknown.

Here immunoSEQ multiplex PCR was the method, and the copy in TCRdb shows in-frame clones only, minus some. The sample gives fewer than 800,000 clones, around 90% of which show up once; 24% is in the top ten. Naive CD8 populations comprised CD45RO-negative cells positively selected for CCR7, excluding terminally differentiated effector memory CD45RA+ cells. J lost 0 bases, V lost 4 bases, and 21 bases had no gene match. The CDR3 runs to 20 residues. Germline V gene lookup returns CDR1 SQVTM and CDR2 ANQGSEA. Specimen: naive CD8+ T cells sorted from blood. The V call is TRBV29-1, the J call TRBJ2-3; 8 positions match TRBD1. This receptor was taken from a young man in good health. In DNA, the CDR3 is TGCAGCGTTGTGTTCCGTCCGGGACAGGAGGACTACCCTAGCACAGATACGCAGTATTTT. It specifies CSVVFRPGQEDYPSTDTQYF.